The 32 T cell receptor beta chains in this list originate from one sample, sequenced in a study of T cell responses to AZD1222 COVID-19 vaccine. Sequencing was performed with immunoSEQ multiplex PCR; in TCRdb, only in-frame clones are kept and a portion is missing. This table has around 130,000 clones, approximately 86% appearing once. Sequences were derived from peripheral blood, sampled 28 days after the second AZD1222 dose. The source is an adult who received the AZD1222 COVID-19 vaccine.

The chain has TRBV19 and TRBJ2-1, with D unresolved. V was cut by 5 bases and J by 9 bases, with 11 bases left in between. CDR1 and CDR2 (germline): LNHDA, SQIVND (reference sequence). This CDR3 comprises 12 residues. This CDR3 is CASSELAGEQFF. As DNA, the CDR3 is TGTGCCAGTAGTGAGCTCGCCGGTGAGCAGTTCTTC.

The chain combines TRBV6-5 with TRBJ1-6, with TRBD1 identical over 9 bases. V lost 7 bases, J lost 10 bases, and 5 bases stayed unmatched. The germline CDR1 and CDR2 sequences are MNHEY and SVGAGI. The CDR3 has 13 amino acids. In nucleotides, the CDR3 is TGTGCCAGCAACACAGGGGGCAAATCACCCCTCCACTTT. Encoded protein: CASNTGGKSPLHF.

The rearrangement uses TRBV4-3 and TRBJ1-2, with 10 bases matching TRBD1. This CDR3 has 17 amino acids. Germline V gene lookup returns CDR1 LGHNA and CDR2 YSLEER. The V and J ends lost 4 bases and 11 bases, in that order; junction bases with no gene match: 19. CDR3 protein: CASSPVGAGTGDGQYTF. The CDR3 DNA follows: TGCGCCAGCAGCCCAGTCGGTGCCGGGACAGGGGACGGGCAGTACACCTTC.

The rearrangement uses TRBV18 and TRBJ2-3; TRBD2 is a possible D gene (7 bases). V lost 4 bases and J 5 bases, leaving 16 bases between the germline ends. Germline V gives CDR1 KGHSH, CDR2 LQKENI. The CDR3 spans 15 residues. The CDR3 DNA sequence: TGTGCCAGCTCACTCGGCGGGGGCGCTATAGATACGCAGTATTTT. Translated: CASSLGGGAIDTQYF. Variable domain in full (rest from reference TRBV18 and TRBJ2-3): NAGVMQNPRHLVRRRGQEARLRCSPMKGHSHVYWYRQLPEEGLKFMVYLQKENIIDESGMPKERFSAEFPKEGPSILRIQQVVRGDSAAYFCASSLGGGAIDTQYFGPGTRLTVL.

V gene TRBV28 combines with J gene TRBJ2-1; 11 nucleotides agree with TRBD2. The V gene end was trimmed by 6 bases and the J gene end by 5 bases; junction bases not matched to a gene: 9. This CDR3 spans 16 amino acids. Germline V CDR1 and CDR2: MDHEN, SYDVKM. The CDR3 DNA follows: TGTGCCAGCAGCGCTCCTCTAGCGGGGGGCAACAATGAGCAGTTCTTC. It translates to CASSAPLAGGNNEQFF.

The chain combines TRBV30 with TRBJ2-1; D not certain. Germline CDR1 and CDR2: GTSNPN and SVGIG (reference sequence). With 3 bases removed from V and 8 bases from J, the gap between germline ends came to 11 bases. This CDR3 spans 12 amino acids. DNA for the CDR3: TGTGCCTGGAGCCGTAGTCGGGATGAGCAGTTCTTC. Its protein is CAWSRSRDEQFF.

The chain joins TRBV4-3 to TRBJ1-3; possibly TRBD1 for D (6 bases). The CDR3 spans 16 residues. Trimming stripped 0 bases from V and 3 bases from J, with 12 bases between. In germline, CDR1 is LGHNA, CDR2 YSLEER. The CDR3 DNA follows: TGCGCCAGCAGCCAAGATGTAGGGGACAATGGAAACACCATATATTTT. It specifies CASSQDVGDNGNTIYF.

The chain recombines TRBV28 with TRBJ2-7; TRBD2 agrees at 9 bases. Unmatched junction bases numbered 3, after V lost 3 bases and J lost 0 bases. The CDR3 extends over 15 amino acids. The V gene's germline CDR1 is MDHEN and CDR2 SYDVKM. CDR3 nucleotides: TGTGCCAGCAGTTTGGCGGGGGGGACCTCCTACGAGCAGTACTTC. It encodes CASSLAGGTSYEQYF.

The chain links TRBV14 to TRBJ1-4, with D unresolved. Trimming cost V 4 bases and J 4 bases, with 10 bases left between them. CDR3 length equals 14 residues. Germline V lookup: CDR1 SGHDN, CDR2 FVKESK. The CDR3 DNA reads as TGTGCCAGCAGCCCTCACGCGATTAATGAAAAACTGTTTTTT. This encodes CASSPHAINEKLFF.

CDR3 protein: CASSLAGRSFNYGYTF. The DNA of the CDR3 is TGTGCCAGCAGCTTAGCGGGGCGGTCCTTTAACTATGGCTACACCTTC. The V and J genes are TRBV7-9 and TRBJ1-2; possible D gene TRBD1, 5 bases. The CDR3 totals 16 residues. Germline loops: CDR1 SEHNR, CDR2 FQNEAQ (reference sequence). Trimming left V 0 bases short and J 1 base short, with 12 bases between.

The chain employs TRBV11-2 and TRBJ2-5, with 11 bases aligning to TRBD2. CDR1 is SGHAT and CDR2 is FQNNGV in the germline V gene. The CDR3 covers 16 residues. V was clipped by 4 bases and J by 3 bases; unmatched bases: 7. The CDR3: CASSSRSSGGEETQYF. CDR3 nucleotides: TGTGCCAGCAGCTCCCGTAGTAGCGGGGGGGAAGAGACCCAGTACTTC.

The gene calls are TRBV28 and TRBJ2-2, with 7 bases aligning to TRBD2. The CDR3 is made up of 13 amino acids. CDR1 MDHEN and CDR2 SYDVKM come from the germline V gene. J was trimmed by 4 bases and V by 10 bases; bases with no gene match: 6. The CDR3 spells CAIQRGPTGELFF. CDR3 bases: TGTGCCATTCAGCGGGGCCCCACCGGGGAGCTGTTTTTT.

The V call is TRBV28, the J call TRBJ1-3; D not certain. Germline lookup yields CDR1 MDHEN and CDR2 SYDVKM. Deletions cut 8 bases from V and 3 bases from J, with 14 bases between. The CDR3 length is 14 residues. DNA for the CDR3: TGTGCCAGCTATGGTTCCGATAGTGGAAACACCATATATTTT. Residues: CASYGSDSGNTIYF.

The V call is TRBV6-5, the J call TRBJ1-1; 9 bases are a match to TRBD1. From germline, CDR1 is MNHEY and CDR2 SVGAGI. The V gene end was trimmed by 6 bases and the J gene end by 6 bases; junction bases not matched to a gene: 5. CDR3 size: 13 residues. The CDR3 loop is CASSGQGRPEAFF. The DNA for the CDR3 is TGTGCCAGCAGCGGACAGGGGAGGCCTGAAGCTTTCTTT.

This rearrangement joins TRBV18 to TRBJ1-5; TRBD1 matches 7 bases. The CDR3 has 15 amino acids. V dropped 6 bases and J dropped 0; count of bases not matched to a gene: 5. CDR1 is KGHSH and CDR2 is LQKENI in the germline V gene. The CDR3 here is CASSWGQYSNQPQHF. The CDR3 nucleotides read TGTGCCAGCTCCTGGGGACAGTATAGCAATCAGCCCCAGCATTTT.

Comments on this clone: Additional DNA sequences in this sample encode the identical CDR3. This rearrangement joins TRBV18 to TRBJ1-6; TRBD1 is a possible D gene (6 bases). V dropped 6 bases and J dropped 7 bases, with 13 bases sitting between them. Germline values: CDR1 KGHSH, CDR2 LQKENI. The CDR3 sequence is 14 residues long. This CDR3 reads CASSQDRKNSPLHF. The CDR3 nucleotides read TGTGCCAGCTCGCAGGACAGAAAAAATTCACCCCTCCACTTT. The full variable domain, its missing parts supplied by reference TRBV18 and TRBJ1-6, is NAGVMQNPRHLVRRRGQEARLRCSPMKGHSHVYWYRQLPEEGLKFMVYLQKENIIDESGMPKERFSAEFPKEGPSILRIQQVVRGDSAAYFCASSQDRKNSPLHFGNGTRLTVT.

V gene TRBV28 combines with J gene TRBJ2-2, with 11 bases identical to TRBD1. V gave up 8 bases and J gave up 7 bases; unmatched junction bases: 12. Germline values: CDR1 MDHEN, CDR2 SYDVKM. The CDR3 totals 16 residues. CDR3 sequence reads: CASEQADRGQVGELFF. The CDR3 nucleotides read TGTGCCAGCGAGCAAGCGGACAGGGGGCAGGTCGGGGAGCTGTTTTTT.

The rearrangement uses TRBV5-1 and TRBJ2-3, with D unresolved. This CDR3 has 14 amino acids. V was cut by 0 bases and J by 0 bases, with 5 bases left in between. Germline V CDR1 and CDR2: SGHRS, YFSETQ. In DNA, the CDR3 is TGCGCCAGCAGCTTGGGTACTAGCACAGATACGCAGTATTTT. It codes for CASSLGTSTDTQYF.

CDR3 residues: CASSHPSGGANTGELFF. CDR3 nucleotide sequence: TGCGCCAGCAGCCACCCTAGCGGGGGGGCCAACACCGGGGAGCTGTTTTTT. This chain joins TRBV4-1 and TRBJ2-2; 12 nucleotides match TRBD2. The germline V gene has CDR1 MGHRA and CDR2 YSYEKL. V trimming: 3 bases; J trimming: 2 bases; junction bases outside the gene matches: 4. The CDR3 consists of 17 residues.

The rearrangement uses TRBV11-3 and TRBJ1-6; D perhaps matches TRBD1 (5 bases). CDR1 SGHNT and CDR2 YENEEA come from the germline V gene. This CDR3 has 15 amino acids. V was pared by 5 bases and J by 7 bases, with 15 bases between. The CDR3 bases are TGTGCCAGCAGCCCCGGGACGGTAATAAATTCACCCCTCCACTTT. It yields the protein CASSPGTVINSPLHF.

This clone is a singleton in its sample. V gene TRBV5-4 combines with J gene TRBJ1-5; D not certain. The germline V and J ends were trimmed by 2 bases and 5 bases, with 14 bases remaining between them. Germline CDR1 SGHNT, CDR2 YYREEE (reference sequence). CDR3 length equals 15 residues. The CDR3 sequence: CASSFGPTTDQPQHF. DNA of the CDR3: TGTGCCAGCAGCTTTGGGCCAACGACGGATCAGCCCCAGCATTTT.

J is TRBJ1-2 and V is TRBV6-5; D perhaps matches TRBD1 (5 bases). The CDR3 has 10 residues. Between the trimmed V and J ends, which lost 9 bases and 6 bases, there was a span of 8 bases. Germline CDR1 MNHEY, CDR2 SVGAGI. CDR3: CASRGNGYTF. The CDR3 DNA reads as TGTGCCAGTAGGGGAAATGGCTACACCTTC.

The genes are TRBV10-2 and TRBJ2-5; possible D gene TRBD1, 6 bases. The V and J ends lost 9 bases and 1 base respectively, with 12 bases between them. CDR1 is WSHSY and CDR2 is SAAADI in the germline V gene. The CDR3 is 13 amino acids. CDR3 nucleotide sequence: TGCGCCAGTTTCGGACAGAGCCAAGAGACCCAGTACTTC. It translates to CASFGQSQETQYF.

The chain carries TRBV7-9 and TRBJ2-7, with no clear D. CDR3 length: 12 amino acids. The V and J ends lost 3 bases and 5 bases respectively, with 8 bases between them. Germline V gene sequence: CDR1 SEHNR, CDR2 FQNEAQ (reference sequence). CDR3 bases: TGTGCCAGCAGCTTCAATGCCCACGAGCAGTACTTC. Amino acid sequence: CASSFNAHEQYF. Full variable domain (rest looked up from reference TRBV7-9 and TRBJ2-7): DTGVSQNPRHKITKRGQNVTFRCDPISEHNRLYWYRQTLGQGPEFLTYFQNEAQLEKSRLLSDRFSAERPKGSFSTLEIQRTEQGDSAMYLCASSFNAHEQYFGPGTRLTVT.

V and J are TRBV4-1 and TRBJ1-1; TRBD1 might be the D (6 bases). The CDR3 is 13 residues long. Germline V gene lookup returns CDR1 MGHRA and CDR2 YSYEKL. Deletions cut 4 bases from V and 8 bases from J, with 14 bases between. The CDR3 nucleotides are TGCGCCAGCAGCCTAAGATCCGGGACAGAAGCTTTCTTT. Protein sequence: CASSLRSGTEAFF.

Written as DNA, the CDR3 is TGCGCCAGCAGCTCCCGGGTGGGGCAGGGGATTTTCTATGGCTACACCTTC. It codes for CASSSRVGQGIFYGYTF. V gene TRBV5-1 combines with J gene TRBJ1-2; possibly TRBD1 for D (6 bases). Germline-derived CDR1 and CDR2 are SGHRS and YFSETQ. Deletions cut 3 bases from V and 4 bases from J, with 22 bases between. The CDR3 is 17 amino acids.

The gene calls are TRBV7-2 and TRBJ1-1; the D is unclear. CDR1 is SGHTA and CDR2 is FQGNSA in the germline V gene. CDR3 length equals 14 residues. The germline V and J ends were trimmed by 1 base and 1 base, with 7 bases remaining between them. CDR3 bases: TGTGCCAGCAGCTTAGGGTTACCGAACACTGAAGCTTTCTTT. Translation gives CASSLGLPNTEAFF.

The chain recombines TRBV7-2 with TRBJ2-1; the match to TRBD2 covers 8 bases. The trim removed 5 bases at V and 2 bases at J, leaving 5 bases unmatched. The germline CDR1 and CDR2 sequences are SGHTA and FQGNSA. CDR3 length: 15 amino acids. The CDR3 here is CASSRSGGAYNEQFF. The CDR3 nucleotides are TGTGCCAGCAGCCGTTCGGGGGGGGCCTACAATGAGCAGTTCTTC.

The rearrangement links TRBV7-9 to TRBJ2-7; D not resolved. The CDR3 totals 14 residues. Germline-derived CDR1 and CDR2 are SEHNR and FQNEAQ (reference sequence). V lost 1 base and J 4 bases, leaving 11 bases between the germline ends. The CDR3 reads CASSLGKGSYEQYF. The CDR3 bases are TGTGCCAGCAGCTTAGGAAAAGGGTCATACGAGCAGTACTTC.

The gene calls are TRBV2 and TRBJ2-5; the D call may be TRBD1 or TRBD2 (5 bases each). The germline gives CDR1 SNHLY, CDR2 FYNNEI. The V end was cut by 3 bases, the J end by 4 bases, with 9 bases between. The CDR3 loop spans 13 amino acids. CDR3 in amino acids: CASSERGRETQYF. The CDR3 coding sequence is TGTGCCAGCAGTGAGAGGGGAAGAGAGACCCAGTACTTC. Filled out from reference TRBV2 and TRBJ2-5, the complete variable domain reads EPEVTQTPSHQVTQMGQEVILRCVPISNHLYFYWYRQILGQKVEFLVSFYNNEISEKSEIFDDQFSVERPDGSNFTLKIRSTKLEDSAMYFCASSERGRETQYFGPGTRLLVL.

The chain uses TRBV19 and TRBJ1-5; 8 bases are shared with TRBD1. Unmatched junction bases numbered 6, after V lost 5 bases and J lost 3 bases. The CDR3 sequence is 15 residues long. Germline CDR1 and CDR2: LNHDA and SQIVND (reference sequence). The CDR3 DNA follows: TGTGCCAGTAGTTTAACAGGGGGTCCCAATCAGCCCCAGCATTTT. This gives the protein CASSLTGGPNQPQHF.

The J gene is TRBJ1-4, the V gene TRBV7-2; possible D gene TRBD1, 5 bases. Trimming stripped 5 bases from V and 5 bases from J, with 15 bases between. CDR1 is SGHTA and CDR2 is FQGNSA in the germline V gene. The CDR3 sequence is 15 residues long. The CDR3 DNA is TGTGCCAGCAGCGCATCAGTGGGGGGGAATGAAAAACTGTTTTTT. Amino acids: CASSASVGGNEKLFF.